The next 9 T cell receptor beta chains were all read from a single sample in a study of Graves' ophthalmopathy and Graves' hyperthyroidism. From RNA, the CDR3 regions of TCR beta chains were amplified and sequenced. RT-PCR in the first round used HTBI primers; a second-round multiplex PCR followed. Using its own MiXCR run on the multiplex PCR reads, TCRdb lists one record per CDR3 protein. The table includes about 620,000 distinct CDR3 sequences, about 20% detected once. The sequenced sample was peripheral blood. The receptor source for this set is a woman aged 18-30 years with stable Graves' hyperthyroidism. Some clones in this sample may be carry-over from other donors' samples.

This clonotype was seen repeatedly, ten times or more. The V gene is TRBV20-1, the J gene TRBJ2-2; no reliable D call. CDR3 size: 15 residues. CDR1 DFQATT and CDR2 SNEGSKA come from the germline V gene (reference sequence). V lost 2 bases and J 0 bases, leaving 10 bases between the germline ends. In DNA form, the CDR3 reads TGCAGTGCTAGACCCCTGCGGACGAACACCGGGGAGCTGTTTTTT. Translation gives CSARPLRTNTGELFF.

This clonotype has at least ten counts. The rearrangement uses TRBV20-1 and TRBJ2-5; D ambiguous. The CDR3 consists of 11 residues. Between the trimmed V and J ends, which lost 7 bases and 5 bases, there was a span of 11 bases. Germline V CDR1 and CDR2: DFQATT, SNEGSKA (reference sequence). CDR3 amino acids: CSDYPEETQYF. CDR3 in DNA: TGCAGTGATTACCCCGAGGAGACCCAGTACTTC.

This clonotype showed up many times. This chain links TRBV28 with TRBJ1-1, with D possibly being TRBD1 (6 bases). The CDR3 spans 14 residues. Deletions cut 5 bases from V and 10 bases from J, with 20 bases between. From germline, CDR1 is MDHEN and CDR2 SYDVKM. CDR3 residues: CASSRPVRGSRAFF. For the CDR3, the DNA is TGTGCCAGCAGTCGACCAGTTAGGGGGAGCAGAGCTTTCTTT.

This chain connects TRBV12-3 or TRBV12-4 to TRBJ2-7, with 13 bases matching TRBD2. Losses at the gene ends were 8 bases for V and 4 bases for J; bases not matched to a gene: 11. This CDR3 comprises 16 residues. The CDR3: CASSDRTSGSPYEQYF. CDR3 DNA: TGTGCCAGCTCAGACAGGACTAGCGGGAGCCCGTACGAGCAGTACTTC.

There are many counts of this clonotype. It may be a read error: a sequence one base away is much more abundant. The chain links TRBV28 to TRBJ2-7; possibly TRBD2 for D (6 bases). The CDR3 consists of 13 residues. Germline CDR1 reads MDHEN; CDR2 reads SYDVKM. The CDR3 DNA is TGTACCAGCAGTTTCCTCCGGGCGGGAGAGCAGTACTTC. It yields the protein CTSSFLRAGEQYF.

This clonotype was recorded at least ten times. The chain couples TRBV9 to TRBJ1-2, with D maybe TRBD1 (5 bases). The CDR3 runs to 12 residues. Germline V lookup: CDR1 SGDLS, CDR2 YYNGEE. Deletions cut 3 bases from V and 8 bases from J, with 11 bases between. In nucleotides, the CDR3 is TGTGCCAGCAGCGCAAGACAGTCCGGCTACACCTTC. Amino acid sequence: CASSARQSGYTF.

The chain recombines TRBV12-3 or TRBV12-4 with TRBJ1-5; D remains unclear. V lost 6 bases and J lost 0, with 9 bases in between. The CDR3 has 14 residues. The CDR3 nucleotides read TGTGCCAGCAGGGACGGGAGTAGCAATCAGCCCCAGCATTTT. It codes for CASRDGSSNQPQHF.

The chain has TRBV6-1 and TRBJ1-1; 8 nucleotides line up with TRBD1. V dropped 5 bases and J dropped 0; count of bases not matched to a gene: 14. The germline gives CDR1 MNHNS, CDR2 SASEGT. The CDR3 contains 18 residues. The CDR3: CASSLSAGQAYMNTEAFF. In DNA, the CDR3 is TGTGCCAGCAGTCTAAGCGCGGGACAGGCGTACATGAACACTGAAGCTTTCTTT.

V usage is TRBV30 and J usage is TRBJ2-7; 12 positions match TRBD1. The CDR3 loop spans 15 amino acids. Per germline, CDR1 GTSNPN and CDR2 SVGIG (reference sequence). The trim removed 5 bases at V and 9 bases at J, leaving 14 bases unmatched. The CDR3 DNA reads as TGTGCCTGGGACGGTTCCGGGACAGGGGGCTTGGGGCAGTACTTC. Protein: CAWDGSGTGGLGQYF.